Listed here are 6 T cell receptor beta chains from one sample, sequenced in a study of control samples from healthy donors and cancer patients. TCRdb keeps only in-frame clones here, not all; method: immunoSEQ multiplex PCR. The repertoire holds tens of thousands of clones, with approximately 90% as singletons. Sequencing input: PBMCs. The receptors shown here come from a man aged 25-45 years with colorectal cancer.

CDR3 sequence: CASSLGQGAYHGYTF. The CDR3, as DNA: TGTGCCAGCAGCTTAGGCCAGGGGGCATATCATGGCTACACCTTC. The rearrangement links TRBV7-6 to TRBJ1-2; 8 bases match TRBD1. V dropped 1 base and J dropped 6; count of bases not matched to a gene: 7. The CDR3 is 15 residues long. Germline loops: CDR1 SGHVS, CDR2 FNYEAQ.

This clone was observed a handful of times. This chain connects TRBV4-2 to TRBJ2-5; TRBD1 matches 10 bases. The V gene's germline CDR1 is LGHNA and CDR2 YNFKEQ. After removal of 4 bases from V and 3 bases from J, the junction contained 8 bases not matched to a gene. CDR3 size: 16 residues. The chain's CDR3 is CASSLKPGTGEETQYF. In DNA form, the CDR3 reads TGTGCCAGCAGCCTAAAACCCGGGACAGGGGAAGAGACCCAGTACTTC.

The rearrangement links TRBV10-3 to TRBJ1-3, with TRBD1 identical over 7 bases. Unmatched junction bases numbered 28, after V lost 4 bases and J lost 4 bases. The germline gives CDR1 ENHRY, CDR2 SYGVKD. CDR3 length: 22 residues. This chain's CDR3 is CAISGGDDRASQALAGGNTIYF. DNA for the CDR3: TGTGCCATCAGTGGGGGGGACGACAGGGCCTCCCAGGCACTTGCAGGAGGAAACACCATATATTTT.

CDR3: CASSESGGQGDYGYTF. CDR3 nucleotides: TGTGCCAGCAGTGAATCGGGGGGACAGGGGGACTATGGCTACACCTTC. This sequence joins TRBV2 and TRBJ1-2; 11 nucleotides line up with TRBD1. The V gene end was trimmed by 2 bases and the J gene end by 3 bases; junction bases not matched to a gene: 5. Germline V gives CDR1 SNHLY, CDR2 FYNNEI. The CDR3 is 16 amino acids.

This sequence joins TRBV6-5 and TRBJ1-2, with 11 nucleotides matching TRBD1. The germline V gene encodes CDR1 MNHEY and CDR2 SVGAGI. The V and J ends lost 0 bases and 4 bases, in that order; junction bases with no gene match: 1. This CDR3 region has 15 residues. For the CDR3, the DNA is TGTGCCAGCAGTTACTCCGGGACAGGGGGCTATGGCTACACCTTC. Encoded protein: CASSYSGTGGYGYTF.

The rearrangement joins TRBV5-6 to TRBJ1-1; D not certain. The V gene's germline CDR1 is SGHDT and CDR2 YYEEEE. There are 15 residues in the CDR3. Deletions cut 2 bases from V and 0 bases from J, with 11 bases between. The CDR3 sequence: CASSFDRTVNTEAFF. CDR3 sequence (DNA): TGTGCCAGCAGCTTTGATCGAACAGTGAACACTGAAGCTTTCTTT.